Listed here are 27 T cell receptor beta chains from one sample, sequenced in a study of blood T cells in healthy people across ages. Combining a sample-barcoded 5' primer with a J-beta primer mix, a second PCR ran for about 6 to 12 cycles. TCRdb re-called the 5' RACE reads through MiXCR, storing one row per CDR3 protein. The sample consists of over a million distinct CDR3 sequences, 40% to 55% of them appearing once. The specimen sequenced was blood. These receptors all stem from a woman in her fifties or sixties in good health.

The chain carries TRBV5-6 and TRBJ2-7, with D possibly being TRBD1 (5 bases). The J call may be mistaken, given a closer DNA end match to TRBJ2-5. This CDR3 contains 13 residues. CDR1 SGHDT and CDR2 YYEEEE come from the germline V gene. The CDR3 loop reads CASSYTGDETQYF. Written as DNA, the CDR3 is TGTGCCAGCAGCTATACAGGAGACGAGACCCAGTACTTC.

The chain employs TRBV9 and TRBJ1-4, with D unclear. In germline, CDR1 is SGDLS, CDR2 YYNGEE. This CDR3 is built from 14 residues. The V end was cut by 4 bases, the J end by 7 bases, with 14 bases between. In DNA, the CDR3 is TGTGCCAGCAGCTCAGGCAGGTCGGGTGAAAAACTGTTTTTT. Translating it yields CASSSGRSGEKLFF. The variable domain in full, with the rest retrieved from reference TRBV9 and TRBJ1-4, is DSGVTQTPKHLITATGQRVTLRCSPRSGDLSVYWYQQSLDQGLQFLIQYYNGEERAKGNILERFSAQQFPDLHSELNLSSLELGDSALYFCASSSGRSGEKLFFGSGTQLSVL.

This clonotype was picked up one time. The chain carries TRBV3-1 and TRBJ2-4; a possible D gene is TRBD1 (6 bases). Gene TRBJ2-7 matches the end of the DNA better, so the J call may be wrong. CDR1 LGHDT and CDR2 YNNKEL come from the germline V gene (reference sequence). This CDR3 has 16 amino acids. The CDR3 protein is CASSQGALGQIYEQYF. The CDR3 coding sequence is TGTGCCAGCAGCCAAGGGGCGCTGGGACAAATATACGAGCAGTACTTC.

This chain links TRBV27 with TRBJ2-4; 10 bases line up with TRBD1. CDR3 length: 14 residues. CDR1 and CDR2 from the germline V gene are MNHEY and SMNVEV (reference sequence). The J segment lost 13 bases and the V segment lost 6 bases, leaving 12 bases of the junction unmatched. The CDR3 coding sequence is TGTGCCAGCAGCGGGACAGGGGCCTACAATGAGCAGTACTTC. Amino acid sequence: CASSGTGAYNEQYF.

This clonotype has more than one count but fewer than ten. The rearrangement uses TRBV7-2 and TRBJ2-1, with 12 bases matching TRBD2. This CDR3 has 15 residues. Trimming cost V 4 bases and J 7 bases; bases outside gene matches: 5. Germline values: CDR1 SGHTA, CDR2 FQGNSA. CDR3 sequence reads: CASSSAGLAGNEQFF. The CDR3 DNA reads as TGTGCCAGCAGCTCGGCCGGACTAGCGGGAAATGAGCAGTTCTTC.

This chain joins TRBV25-1 and TRBJ2-5; tentatively, D is TRBD1 (7 bases). The J call may be faulty, since TRBJ2-7 better matches the DNA end. The length of the CDR3 is 14 residues. Germline V CDR1 and CDR2: MGHDK, SYGVNS. The CDR3 bases are TGTGCCACCAGGGGGGCGGGTCCACCCTACGAGCAGTACTTC. Its translation is CATRGAGPPYEQYF.

A single count supports this clonotype. The chain joins TRBV5-1 to TRBJ2-7; 9 bases fit TRBD1. The CDR3 is 13 residues long. Germline assignment: CDR1 SGHRS and CDR2 YFSETQ. V lost 2 bases to trimming and J lost 7 bases; unmatched junction nucleotides: 4. CDR3 coding DNA: TGCGCCAGCAGCTTACAGGGGGCCAATGAGCAGTACTTC. This codes for CASSLQGANEQYF.

This chain uses TRBV20-1 with TRBJ1-2, with D possibly matching TRBD1 (5 bases). The CDR3 totals 13 residues. V lost 1 base and J lost 8, with 14 bases in between. The germline V gene has CDR1 DFQATT and CDR2 SNEGSKA (reference sequence). The CDR3 nucleotides read TGCAGTGCTAGAGTTGGGGGTTCGCAAGGCTACACCTTC. It codes for CSARVGGSQGYTF.

The chain couples TRBV10-3 to TRBJ2-1; 7 nucleotides align to TRBD1. Germline V CDR1 and CDR2: ENHRY, SYGVKD. Losses at the gene ends were 4 bases for V and 6 bases for J; bases not matched to a gene: 9. CDR3 length: 15 amino acids. Written as DNA, the CDR3 is TGTGCCATCAGTGGGCCCAGGGCAGGGGGCAATGAGCAGTTCTTC. It is translated as CAISGPRAGGNEQFF.

Note on this clonotype: A junction boundary mismatches the germline segment, possibly from a read error. The chain joins TRBV7-9 to TRBJ2-1; TRBD1 matches at 12 bases. Per germline, CDR1 SEHNR and CDR2 FQNEAQ (reference sequence). The CDR3 sequence is 19 residues long. CDR3 nucleotides: TGTGCCAGCAGCTCCCCGGGACAGGGGGCTCTGGGCTCCTACAATAAGCAGTTCTTC. It yields the protein CASSSPGQGALGSYNKQFF.

This clonotype was seen more than once but under ten times. This rearrangement joins TRBV28 to TRBJ1-4; tentative D call: TRBD1 (6 bases). Per the germline V gene, CDR1 is MDHEN and CDR2 is SYDVKM. The CDR3 extends over 15 amino acids. V gave up 4 bases and J gave up 0 bases, with 9 bases separating them. The CDR3 is CASSYRVATNEKLFF. Here the CDR3 DNA reads TGTGCCAGCAGTTACAGGGTTGCAACTAATGAAAAACTGTTTTTT.

In this sample, this clonotype turned up a few times. The chain employs TRBV7-8 and TRBJ2-5; a weak D match, TRBD2 (5 bases). Germline lookup yields CDR1 SGHVS and CDR2 FQNEAQ. V was cut by 1 base and J by 11 bases, with 14 bases left in between. The CDR3 runs 13 residues. CDR3 region: CASSLGLAEGQYF. The CDR3, as DNA: TGTGCCAGCAGCTTAGGGCTAGCTGAAGGGCAGTACTTC.

The V and J genes are TRBV4-1 and TRBJ2-3; D call uncertain. Per the germline V gene, CDR1 is MGHRA and CDR2 is YSYEKL. CDR3 length equals 13 residues. The V end was cut by 0 bases, the J end by 6 bases, with 7 bases between. CDR3 bases: TGCGCCAGCAGCCAAGATCCCGGGGATACGCAGTATTTT. This codes for CASSQDPGDTQYF.

The V gene is TRBV9, the J gene TRBJ1-2; 7 bases line up with TRBD1. Germline CDR1 reads SGDLS; CDR2 reads YYNGEE. The CDR3 is made up of 16 amino acids. Trimming took 0 bases from V and 5 from J; bases not matched to a gene: 10. CDR3 sequence (DNA): TGTGCCAGCAGCGTAGAGGGGGCCCAGGGGGATTATGGCTACACCTTC. Protein sequence: CASSVEGAQGDYGYTF.

In this sample, this clonotype turned up once. The genes are TRBV24-1 and TRBJ2-1; 9 bases map to TRBD1. The J call may be faulty, since TRBJ2-7 better matches the DNA end. Germline V lookup: CDR1 KGHDR, CDR2 SFDVKD. CDR3 length: 14 amino acids. The DNA for the CDR3 is TGTGCCACCAGTGATCCGGGACAGGGAAATGAGCAGTACTTC. This encodes CATSDPGQGNEQYF.

The chain employs TRBV7-9 and TRBJ1-1, with D possibly being TRBD1 (6 bases). The CDR3 is 13 residues long. V dropped 4 bases and J dropped 6 bases, with 12 bases sitting between them. Germline lookup yields CDR1 SEHNR and CDR2 FQNEAQ (reference sequence). In DNA form, the CDR3 reads TGTGCCAGCAGCTACAGGGAGGGGGCTGAAGCTTTCTTT. It yields the protein CASSYREGAEAFF.

V usage is TRBV11-2 and J usage is TRBJ2-1; 10 bases agree with TRBD2. This CDR3 contains 15 residues. Germline V lookup: CDR1 SGHAT, CDR2 FQNNGV. Trimming at V came to 6 bases and at J to 10 bases, leaving 12 bases not matched to a gene. The CDR3 coding sequence is TGTGCCAGCAGACCGGGACTAGCGAGCCGGCGAGAGCAGTTCTTC. It encodes CASRPGLASRREQFF.

The V gene is TRBV12-3 or TRBV12-4, the J gene TRBJ2-7; D not certain. Trimming stripped 6 bases from V and 2 bases from J, with 8 bases between. The CDR3 has 12 residues. DNA of the CDR3: TGTGCCAGCAGCAACGTCCCCTACGAGCAGTACTTC. The encoded protein is CASSNVPYEQYF.

The genes are TRBV5-1 and TRBJ2-3; a weak D match, TRBD1 (6 bases). Germline CDR1 reads SGHRS; CDR2 reads YFSETQ. V gave up 7 bases and J gave up 0 bases, with 12 bases separating them. This CDR3 has 14 residues. The CDR3 protein is CASGTGQSTDTQYF. The CDR3 DNA sequence: TGCGCCAGCGGCACCGGACAGAGCACAGATACGCAGTATTTT.

The V gene is TRBV20-1, the J gene TRBJ2-3; unclear D gene. Between the trimmed V and J ends, which lost 6 bases and 5 bases, there was a span of 9 bases. The length of the CDR3 is 11 residues. Germline values: CDR1 DFQATT, CDR2 SNEGSKA (reference sequence). DNA of the CDR3: TGCAGTGCACGATTGCGAGATACGCAGTATTTT. Residues: CSARLRDTQYF.

This clonotype was observed a handful of times. This chain connects TRBV6-2 or TRBV6-3 to TRBJ1-5, with D hard to call. Trimming removed 4 bases at V and 4 bases at J, with 11 bases between. This CDR3 has 14 residues. In germline, CDR1 is MNHEY, CDR2 SVGEGT. CDR3 region: CASSSPYRNQPQHF. In DNA, the CDR3 is TGTGCCAGCAGTTCCCCATATAGGAATCAGCCCCAGCATTTT.

The rearrangement joins TRBV6-5 to TRBJ2-7; 9 positions match TRBD2. This CDR3 region has 16 residues. Germline-derived CDR1 and CDR2 are MNHEY and SVGAGI. V trimming: 7 bases; J trimming: 3 bases; junction bases outside the gene matches: 13. CDR3 bases: TGTGCCAGCAAATCCGCCCTGACTAGCGGCCACTACGAGCAGTACTTC. Its protein product is CASKSALTSGHYEQYF.

This clonotype occurred a few times. The chain joins TRBV5-1 to TRBJ2-1; 8 nucleotides align to TRBD2. V dropped 5 bases and J dropped 7; count of bases not matched to a gene: 8. The CDR3 is 14 amino acids. Germline-derived CDR1 and CDR2 are SGHRS and YFSETQ. CDR3 in amino acids: CASRLKRERNEQFF. CDR3 coding DNA: TGCGCCAGCAGACTTAAGCGGGAGAGGAATGAGCAGTTCTTC.

This clonotype was counted between two and nine times. The chain has TRBV5-1 and TRBJ1-2; TRBD1 is a possible D gene (6 bases). V gave up 4 bases and J gave up 3 bases, with 13 bases separating them. Germline V lookup: CDR1 SGHRS, CDR2 YFSETQ. The CDR3 length is 14 residues. CDR3 sequence: CASSSTTGDYGYTF. In DNA form, the CDR3 reads TGCGCCAGCAGCAGCACGACAGGAGACTATGGCTACACCTTC.

This clonotype has a handful of counts. At one end the junction does not follow the germline gene, possibly because of a read error. This chain links TRBV20-1 with TRBJ1-2; D may be TRBD1 (6 bases). Looked up from germline, CDR1 is DFQATT and CDR2 is SNEGSKA (reference sequence). This CDR3 comprises 14 residues. The chain's CDR3 is CSALIGAGDYGYTF. The CDR3 DNA sequence: TGCAGTGCCCTCATCGGGGCAGGGGACTATGGCTATACCTTC.

The chain's CDR3 is CASSFQGTDDYEQYF. DNA for the CDR3: TGTGCCAGCAGTTTCCAAGGGACAGACGACTACGAGCAGTACTTC. This chain uses TRBV27 with TRBJ2-5; TRBD1 aligns across 7 bases. Near its end, the DNA agrees better with TRBJ2-7, so the J call may be wrong. The CDR3 covers 15 residues. CDR1 and CDR2 from the germline V gene are MNHEY and SMNVEV (reference sequence).

A few counts support this clonotype. This chain links TRBV29-1 with TRBJ2-3; D uncertain. V lost 7 bases to trimming and J lost 2 bases, with 10 bases between them. The CDR3 extends over 12 amino acids. The germline V gene has CDR1 SQVTM and CDR2 ANQGSEA. The DNA of the CDR3 is TGCAGCGCGTCCCGCGCCACAGATACGCAGTATTTT. Translated, it gives CSASRATDTQYF.